The rows below give T cell receptor beta chains drawn from one sample of a study of T cell changes during pregnancy in multiple sclerosis. Here immunoSEQ multiplex PCR was the method, and the copy in TCRdb shows in-frame clones only, minus some. The sample yields tens of thousands of clones, around 92% seen once. The specimen comprised CD4+ T cells from peripheral blood mononuclear cells, sampled after pregnancy. The receptors originated from a female donor with multiple sclerosis, enrolled in a pregnancy study. Both conserved end residues are part of each CDR3. A D gene is named only where the DNA matches it firmly.

V gene,D gene,J gene,CDR3 protein
TRBV5-1,.,TRBJ2-1,CASSQSGTNYNEQFF
TRBV5-1,TRBD1,TRBJ1-1,CASSFQGAGEAFF
TRBV5-1,TRBD1,TRBJ2-2,CASSLKGGSTGELFF
TRBV19,.,TRBJ1-1,CASSPIDSRRNHRVTFF
TRBV29-1,TRBD1,TRBJ2-2,CSGGTGGTGELFF
TRBV10-3,.,TRBJ2-7,CAISPGSSYEQYF
TRBV30,.,TRBJ1-6,CAWSAGRGLNSPLHF
TRBV5-1,.,TRBJ2-2,CASSLAEGGNTGELFF
TRBV20-1,TRBD1,TRBJ2-3,CSANRGDTQYF
TRBV6-1,TRBD1,TRBJ2-7,CASSDTGQTYEQYF
TRBV2,TRBD1,TRBJ2-1,CASGTGPYNEQFF
TRBV12-5,TRBD1,TRBJ2-2,CASATGQGDTGELFF
TRBV5-1,TRBD2,TRBJ2-7,CASSRGTSGNSYEQYF
TRBV5-1,.,TRBJ1-2,CASSPDGQGPYGYTF
TRBV9,.,TRBJ2-2,CASSAGPGGTFTGELFF
TRBV5-1,.,TRBJ1-6,CASSLEAGGNNSPLHF
TRBV28,TRBD1,TRBJ1-6,CASSSLTGGPSPLHF
TRBV29-1,.,TRBJ2-3,CSAAASPSSTDTQYF
TRBV7-2,.,TRBJ2-2,CASSLFRGAGELFF
TRBV7-2,.,TRBJ1-4,CASRLTGSTNEKLFF
TRBV7-2,.,TRBJ1-5,CASSLDSSNQPQHF
TRBV5-1,.,TRBJ1-1,CASSLGPGTEAFF
TRBV9,.,TRBJ1-3,CASSVVIQGYF
TRBV30,.,TRBJ2-1,CAWSWQLEDEQFF